This T cell receptor (beta chain) was found in a study of blood T cells in healthy people across ages. The CDR3 runs 14 residues. In germline, CDR1 is SNHLY, CDR2 FYNNEI. Donor samples were obtained from healthy Caucasian individuals from Russia, aged about 6 to 90. The amount of total RNA extracted per sample was at least 6 micrograms. A remark on this clonotype: Its specificity is unknown. Mismatch with germline at one junction end may stem from a read error.

A second PCR, run for about 7 to 11 cycles, used a sample-barcoded 5' primer plus a J-beta primer mix. In TCRdb, the 5' RACE reads were re-called with MiXCR into one record per CDR3 protein. Of around 2 million distinct CDR3 sequences in the sample, 39% were seen once. Study-level results: Significant beta diversity loss was already apparent by age around 36, declining roughly linearly.

Source material: blood. This sequence joins TRBV2 and TRBJ1-2; D is ambiguous. This TCR was sampled from a human donor in good health. The CDR3, as DNA: TGTGCCAGCAGTGAAGGGCGACTGAGCTATGGCTGCACCTTC. It codes for CASSEGRLSYGCTF.